One and the same sample provided the 15 T cell receptor beta chains below, sequenced in a study of CXCR3-negative and CXCR3-positive naive CD8 T cells. Study findings and constraints: Compared with CXCR3-negative naive cells, CXCR3-positive naive cells showed more hydrophobic TRB CDR3s.

Preparation of TRB cDNA libraries relied on 5' RACE carrying UMI labels. TCRdb reprocessed the 5' RACE reads and keeps a single row for each CDR3 protein, giving no DNA. The listing contains 100,000 or so distinct CDR3 sequences. Their target antigens are unknown. The sample was naive CXCR3+ CD8+ T cells from blood. The sample's subset: CD45RO-CCR7+CD27+CD95- naive CD8+ T cells expressing CXCR3 (TNR3+). The receptors here all came from a human donor in good health. Some clones in this sample may be carry-over from other donors' samples.

The chain has TRBV7-9 and TRBJ1-1. Germline V gene sequence: CDR1 SEHNR, CDR2 FQNEAQ (reference sequence). CDR3 length: 13 residues. The CDR3 here is CASSFPSDTEAFF.

The CDR3 loop is CSARDFDRDLMGNTIYF. The chain joins TRBV20-1 to TRBJ1-3. Per germline, CDR1 DFQATT and CDR2 SNEGSKA (reference sequence). The length of the CDR3 is 17 residues.

The chain recombines TRBV19 with TRBJ2-5; TCRdb gives TRBD1 as the D gene, but with no DNA this cannot be confirmed. The CDR3 consists of 17 residues. Germline CDR1 LNHDA, CDR2 SQIVND (reference sequence). The CDR3 is CASSMTSGGPLRETQYF. The full variable domain, completed using reference TRBV19 and TRBJ2-5, is DGGITQSPKYLFRKEGQNVTLSCEQNLNHDAMYWYRQDPGQGLRLIYYSQIVNDFQKGDIAEGYSVSREKKESFPLTVTSAQKNPTAFYLCASSMTSGGPLRETQYFGPGTRLLVL.

This chain uses TRBV25-1 with TRBJ2-1; TCRdb's D gene call, TRBD1, goes unchecked for lack of DNA. Germline CDR1 MGHDK, CDR2 SYGVNS. This CDR3 region has 16 residues. The CDR3 protein is CASSERIWGVYNEQFF.

This chain joins TRBV5-8 and TRBJ1-1; there is no DNA to check the TCRdb D call of TRBD1. CDR1 and CDR2 from the germline V gene are SGHTS and YDEGEE. The CDR3 length is 14 residues. The CDR3 protein is CASSPGQGYTEAFF.

The chain joins TRBV29-1 to TRBJ2-5; without DNA, the TCRdb call of TRBD2 cannot be checked. CDR3 length equals 16 residues. CDR1 SQVTM and CDR2 ANQGSEA come from the germline V gene. The CDR3 region is CSVEDGVGKDWGTQYF.

This sequence joins TRBV28 and TRBJ1-4; the D gene TCRdb calls, TRBD1, cannot be checked with no DNA. CDR3 length: 20 amino acids. The germline V gene encodes CDR1 MDHEN and CDR2 SYDVKM. CDR3 protein: CASSLNPPGGYLATNEKLFF.

J is TRBJ2-7 and V is TRBV6-5; with no DNA, the TCRdb D assignment of TRBD1 cannot be verified. Germline lookup yields CDR1 MNHEY and CDR2 SVGAGI. The CDR3 is 13 amino acids. CDR3 amino acids: CASSYTGVHEQYF.

The V and J genes are TRBV7-3 and TRBJ2-2; no DNA is available, so the TRBD2 call from TCRdb remains unchecked. CDR1 is SGHTA and CDR2 is FQGTGA in the germline V gene. CDR3 length equals 16 residues. The CDR3: CASSLIAGDHTGELFF.

V is TRBV6-5 and J is TRBJ2-1. Germline V CDR1 and CDR2: MNHEY, SVGAGI. The CDR3 contains 16 residues. The CDR3 here is CASSYVIIPSYNEQFF.

The rearrangement joins TRBV29-1 to TRBJ2-2. Germline CDR1 SQVTM, CDR2 ANQGSEA. CDR3 length equals 13 residues. CDR3 protein: CSVVGTNTGELFF.

The chain uses TRBV5-1 and TRBJ2-7; TCRdb reports TRBD2, a call that lacks DNA to check it against. The CDR3 loop spans 16 amino acids. The germline V gene has CDR1 SGHRS and CDR2 YFSETQ. CDR3 sequence reads: CASSLVTSGVGYEQYF.

The gene calls are TRBV5-1 and TRBJ2-1; TCRdb reports TRBD2, a call that lacks DNA to check it against. CDR3 length: 16 residues. CDR1 and CDR2 from the germline V gene are SGHRS and YFSETQ. This chain's CDR3 is CASSWTFQTSYNEQFF. The full variable domain, in which reference TRBV5-1 and TRBJ2-1 provide the parts outside the CDR3, is KAGVTQTPRYLIKTRGQQVTLSCSPISGHRSVSWYQQTPGQGLQFLFEYFSETQRNKGNFPGRFSGRQFSNSRSEMNVSTLELGDSALYLCASSWTFQTSYNEQFFGPGTRLTVL.

This chain joins TRBV9 and TRBJ1-4; TCRdb gives TRBD1 as the D gene, but with no DNA this cannot be confirmed. The CDR3 covers 14 residues. Per the germline V gene, CDR1 is SGDLS and CDR2 is YYNGEE. The CDR3 is CASSDRGGDEKLFF. The complete variable domain, with remaining parts taken from reference TRBV9 and TRBJ1-4, reads DSGVTQTPKHLITATGQRVTLRCSPRSGDLSVYWYQQSLDQGLQFLIQYYNGEERAKGNILERFSAQQFPDLHSELNLSSLELGDSALYFCASSDRGGDEKLFFGSGTQLSVL.

CDR3 protein: CASSYSVNEQFF. This chain connects TRBV6-6 to TRBJ2-1. The germline V gene has CDR1 MNHNY and CDR2 SVGAGI (reference sequence). This CDR3 has 12 residues.